One sample yielded the 5 T cell receptor beta chains listed below, sequenced in a study of shared clonotypes between healthy human individuals. Naive CD8 cells comprised CD45RO-negative, CCR7-positively selected cells, excluding terminally differentiated effector memory CD45RA+ cells. TCRdb's table, derived via immunoSEQ multiplex PCR, lists solely in-frame clones and lacks some. The sample records some 580,000 clones, roughly 98% being singletons. Sequencing was performed on naive CD8+ T cells sorted from blood. These receptors all come from a man aged 25-45 years in good health.

This chain uses TRBV7-2 with TRBJ2-7; D ambiguous. Trimming stripped 8 bases from V and 6 bases from J, with 11 bases between. This CDR3 has 11 amino acids. Germline CDR1 reads SGHTA; CDR2 reads FQGNSA. The CDR3 sequence is CASDRGAEQYF. CDR3 in DNA: TGTGCCAGCGACCGTGGCGCCGAGCAGTACTTC.

This chain joins TRBV2 and TRBJ2-5; D is unclear. Germline V CDR1 and CDR2: SNHLY, FYNNEI. The ends were cut back, 6 bases at V and 3 bases at J, with 5 bases in the middle. The CDR3 extends over 11 amino acids. The CDR3: CASSLKETQYF. Here the CDR3 DNA reads TGTGCCAGCAGCTTAAAAGAGACCCAGTACTTC.

The chain has TRBV28 and TRBJ2-7, with TRBD2 matching over 12 bases. This CDR3 comprises 15 residues. The V gene end was trimmed by 5 bases and the J gene end by 6 bases; junction bases not matched to a gene: 8. Germline V gene sequence: CDR1 MDHEN, CDR2 SYDVKM. The CDR3 DNA reads as TGTGCCAGCAGTCACCGACTAGCGGGAGCGGGCGAGCAGTACTTC. Translating gives CASSHRLAGAGEQYF.

The rearrangement links TRBV5-8 to TRBJ2-7; 10 bases are shared with TRBD1. Trimming took 5 bases from V and 4 from J; bases not matched to a gene: 3. This CDR3 is built from 13 residues. CDR1 SGHTS and CDR2 YDEGEE come from the germline V gene. DNA of the CDR3: TGTGCCAGCAGGCCGGGACAGGGGTACGAGCAGTACTTC. Translation: CASRPGQGYEQYF.

This clone was seen a single time. J is TRBJ2-7 and V is TRBV27; possible D gene TRBD2, 6 bases. Germline assignment: CDR1 MNHEY and CDR2 SMNVEV (reference sequence). V dropped 3 bases and J dropped 3 bases, with 12 bases sitting between them. The CDR3 totals 14 residues. The DNA of the CDR3 is TGTGCCAGCAGTTTCGGCGGGGCGGACTACGAGCAGTACTTC. Translating gives CASSFGGADYEQYF.